Following are 30 T cell receptor beta chains from one sample sequenced in a study of blood T cell repertoires in COVID-19. TCRdb's table, derived via immunoSEQ multiplex PCR, lists solely in-frame clones and lacks some. The sample shows more than 200,000 clones, 65% to 90% of them seen only once. Source material: peripheral blood. Every receptor here comes from a woman over 75 with active or convalescent COVID-19.

The V gene is TRBV28, the J gene TRBJ1-5, with TRBD1 identical over 9 bases. Germline assignment: CDR1 MDHEN and CDR2 SYDVKM. After removal of 6 bases from V and 4 bases from J, the junction contained 22 bases not matched to a gene. The CDR3 spans 20 residues. CDR3 sequence (DNA): TGTGCCAGCAGCAGATATGGACAGGGGTTGGAGGGGAGTTCGAATCAGCCCCAGCATTTT. Its protein product is CASSRYGQGLEGSSNQPQHF.

The J gene is TRBJ2-7, the V gene TRBV28; 8 positions agree with TRBD2. The CDR3 is made up of 14 amino acids. Germline V CDR1 and CDR2: MDHEN, SYDVKM. V was clipped by 7 bases and J by 7 bases; unmatched bases: 12. The CDR3 reads CASIQGSGNREQYF. CDR3 nucleotides: TGTGCCAGCATCCAGGGTAGCGGGAATAGAGAGCAGTACTTC.

This clone was seen only a few times. The gene calls are TRBV18 and TRBJ2-7; 7 nucleotides line up with TRBD1. Trimming took 5 bases from V and 4 from J; bases not matched to a gene: 5. Germline V lookup: CDR1 KGHSH, CDR2 LQKENI. The CDR3 runs to 13 residues. The CDR3 region is CASSYGTAYEQYF. The CDR3 region has the DNA TGTGCCAGCTCATACGGGACAGCTTACGAGCAGTACTTC.

J is TRBJ1-3 and V is TRBV5-4, with 9 positions matching TRBD1. Germline V gene sequence: CDR1 SGHNT, CDR2 YYREEE (reference sequence). This CDR3 contains 16 residues. V dropped 0 bases and J dropped 3; count of bases not matched to a gene: 4. The DNA of the CDR3 is TGTGCCAGCAGCTTGGCTGGGGGACAGGGTGGAAACACCATATATTTT. Encoded protein: CASSLAGGQGGNTIYF. The full variable domain, its missing parts supplied by reference TRBV5-4 and TRBJ1-3, is ETGVTQSPTHLIKTRGQQVTLRCSSQSGHNTVSWYQQALGQGPQFIFQYYREEENGRGNFPPRFSGLQFPNYSSELNVNALELDDSALYLCASSLAGGQGGNTIYFGEGSWLTVV.

The J gene is TRBJ1-1, the V gene TRBV2; D is ambiguous. V was cut by 4 bases and J by 7 bases, with 13 bases left in between. The CDR3 has 13 residues. Per germline, CDR1 SNHLY and CDR2 FYNNEI. CDR3 in amino acids: CASSVVRAGEAFF. The CDR3 DNA reads TGTGCCAGCAGTGTAGTGAGGGCGGGTGAAGCTTTCTTT.

There are a few counts of this clone. This chain connects TRBV6-5 to TRBJ1-4; D gene uncertain. The CDR3 has 13 residues. Germline CDR1 is MNHEY and CDR2 is SVGAGI. V lost 5 bases and J 5 bases, leaving 9 bases between the germline ends. The CDR3 reads CASSPLANEKLFF. DNA of the CDR3: TGTGCCAGCAGTCCTTTAGCCAATGAAAAACTGTTTTTT.

The chain carries TRBV2 and TRBJ2-3, with TRBD1 matching over 12 bases. CDR3 length equals 17 residues. Germline V gives CDR1 SNHLY, CDR2 FYNNEI. V gave up 6 bases and J gave up 5 bases; unmatched junction bases: 12. The CDR3 spells CASRPPPGQGAIDTQYF. In DNA, the CDR3 is TGTGCCAGCAGACCCCCACCGGGACAGGGGGCGATAGATACGCAGTATTTT.

The V gene is TRBV5-1, the J gene TRBJ1-5, with TRBD1 as a possible D gene (6 bases). In germline, CDR1 is SGHRS, CDR2 YFSETQ. Trimming removed 4 bases at V and 3 bases at J, with 14 bases between. The CDR3 has 15 residues. CDR3 DNA: TGCGCCAGCAGCCTGGGGGACACTTCCAATCAGCCCCAGCATTTT. Its protein is CASSLGDTSNQPQHF. Based on the CDR3 plus reference TRBV5-1 and TRBJ1-5, the full variable domain is KAGVTQTPRYLIKTRGQQVTLSCSPISGHRSVSWYQQTPGQGLQFLFEYFSETQRNKGNFPGRFSGRQFSNSRSEMNVSTLELGDSALYLCASSLGDTSNQPQHFGDGTRLSIL.

The gene calls are TRBV30 and TRBJ2-2, with 11 nucleotides matching TRBD2. With V trimmed by 1 base and J by 2 bases, 12 bases remained unmatched. The CDR3 has 19 residues. Germline assignment: CDR1 GTSNPN and CDR2 SVGIG (reference sequence). The CDR3 region has the DNA TGTGCCTGGAGTGATAGGAGGCTAGCGGGGGGACTCAACACCGGGGAGCTGTTTTTT. This sequence encodes CAWSDRRLAGGLNTGELFF.

The chain links TRBV5-4 to TRBJ2-2, with a weak D call TRBD1 (6 bases). Trimming shortened V by 0 bases and J by 7 bases, and 13 bases separated the two germline ends. CDR1 is SGHNT, CDR2 YYREEE, per germline (reference sequence). The CDR3 sequence is 15 residues long. CDR3 sequence reads: CASSLEVGADGELFF. The CDR3 nucleotides are TGTGCCAGCAGCTTGGAGGTGGGGGCGGACGGGGAGCTGTTTTTT.

The chain has TRBV3-1 (or the pseudogene TRBV3-2) and TRBJ2-6; the D gene is possibly TRBD2 (6 bases). Trimming removed 2 bases from V and 5 bases from J, with 13 bases in between. CDR1 is LGHDT and CDR2 is YNNKEL in the germline V gene (reference sequence). The CDR3 sequence is 16 residues long. The CDR3 spells CASSQPGRIWANVLTF. Here the CDR3 DNA reads TGTGCCAGCAGCCAACCTGGGAGGATTTGGGCCAACGTCCTGACTTTC.

The rearrangement links TRBV28 to TRBJ1-4, with D uncertain. Germline V lookup: CDR1 MDHEN, CDR2 SYDVKM. V dropped 6 bases and J dropped 0 bases, with 8 bases sitting between them. This CDR3 spans 14 amino acids. The CDR3 spells CASSPQATNEKLFF. In DNA form, the CDR3 reads TGTGCCAGCAGCCCCCAGGCAACTAATGAAAAACTGTTTTTT.

J is TRBJ2-7 and V is TRBV30; TRBD2 might be the D (6 bases). This CDR3 region has 12 residues. Trimming pared 0 bases from V and 6 bases from J, leaving 9 bases between. Germline V gene lookup returns CDR1 GTSNPN and CDR2 SVGIG (reference sequence). CDR3 protein: CAWSVRGIEQYF. Written as DNA, the CDR3 is TGTGCCTGGAGTGTACGGGGGATCGAGCAGTACTTC. The full variable domain, rest sourced from reference TRBV30 and TRBJ2-7, is SQTIHQWPATLVQPVGSPLSLECTVEGTSNPNLYWYRQAAGRGLQLLFYSVGIGQISSEVPQNLSASRPQDRQFILSSKKLLLSDSGFYLCAWSVRGIEQYFGPGTRLTVT.

The chain links TRBV19 to TRBJ1-1; no reliable D call. V lost 7 bases and J lost 0, with 18 bases in between. CDR1 and CDR2 from the germline V gene are LNHDA and SQIVND (reference sequence). This CDR3 is built from 16 residues. The CDR3 spells CASISRVGRMNTEAFF. CDR3 DNA: TGTGCCAGTATATCCAGAGTCGGGAGGATGAACACTGAAGCTTTCTTT.

J is TRBJ2-5 and V is TRBV29-1; 7 bases line up with TRBD1. CDR1 and CDR2 (germline): SQVTM, ANQGSEA. V trimming: 7 bases; J trimming: 3 bases; junction bases outside the gene matches: 5. The CDR3 runs to 12 residues. CDR3 in amino acids: CSAGQEEETQYF. CDR3 coding DNA: TGCAGCGCCGGACAGGAAGAAGAGACCCAGTACTTC.

The CDR3 loop reads CASSLGLAQGSEKLFF. CDR3 coding DNA: TGTGCCAGCAGCTTAGGGCTTGCGCAGGGGAGTGAAAAACTGTTTTTT. This chain connects TRBV7-6 to TRBJ1-4, with D possibly TRBD1 on 6 matching bases. Germline values: CDR1 SGHVS, CDR2 FNYEAQ. This CDR3 has 16 residues. V lost 1 base, J lost 7 bases, and 16 bases lay in between.

The gene calls are TRBV11-2 and TRBJ1-2; TRBD1 might be the D (5 bases). CDR3 size: 15 residues. Looked up from germline, CDR1 is SGHAT and CDR2 is FQNNGV. Trimming stripped 5 bases from V and 5 bases from J, with 18 bases between. CDR3 residues: CASSNPAGLRYGYTF. Written as DNA, the CDR3 is TGTGCCAGCAGCAACCCGGCAGGGCTCCGTTATGGCTACACCTTC.

The chain links TRBV7-9 to TRBJ1-4, with D hard to call. The V end lost 6 bases, the J end lost 7 bases, and 12 bases lay between the germline ends. From germline, CDR1 is SEHNR and CDR2 FQNEAQ (reference sequence). The CDR3 runs to 13 residues. The CDR3 reads CASRVGGREKLFF. The CDR3 DNA reads TGTGCCAGCAGGGTCGGAGGGCGTGAAAAACTGTTTTTT.

This CDR3 reads CASSPGLRTTDYGYTF. The CDR3 region has the DNA TGTGCCAGCTCACCTGGGCTAAGAACGACAGACTATGGCTACACCTTC. The chain couples TRBV18 to TRBJ1-2; maybe TRBD1 (5 bases). CDR1 is KGHSH, CDR2 LQKENI, per germline. V lost 3 bases and J lost 3, with 17 bases in between. This CDR3 region has 16 residues.

This clone was seen only a few times. The chain carries TRBV2 and TRBJ1-5, with D possibly being TRBD1 (6 bases). Trimming left V 2 bases short and J 9 bases short, with 14 bases between. The CDR3 loop spans 14 amino acids. Germline CDR1 reads SNHLY; CDR2 reads FYNNEI. This CDR3 is CASSETTGYGPQHF. CDR3 nucleotides: TGTGCCAGCAGTGAAACGACAGGTTACGGGCCCCAGCATTTT. Looking up the rest from reference TRBV2 and TRBJ1-5 gives the full variable domain: EPEVTQTPSHQVTQMGQEVILRCVPISNHLYFYWYRQILGQKVEFLVSFYNNEISEKSEIFDDQFSVERPDGSNFTLKIRSTKLEDSAMYFCASSETTGYGPQHFGDGTRLSIL.

The rearrangement links TRBV29-1 to TRBJ1-4; no definite D call. The germline CDR1 and CDR2 sequences are SQVTM and ANQGSEA. The ends were cut back, 4 bases at V and 6 bases at J, with 9 bases in the middle. The CDR3 loop spans 12 amino acids. The CDR3: CSVVSGHEKLFF. CDR3 sequence (DNA): TGCAGCGTTGTAAGTGGCCATGAAAAACTGTTTTTT.

This clone was detected a few times. The rearrangement joins TRBV23-1 to TRBJ2-7; 11 positions match TRBD2. TRBV23-1 is sorted into the ORF group, with uncertain function. V shed 4 bases, J shed 0 bases, and the junction held 20 bases outside the gene matches. CDR3 size: 21 residues. CDR3: CASSRKLAGDYGRASSYEQYF. CDR3 nucleotides: TGCGCCAGCAGTCGGAAACTAGCGGGGGATTACGGGAGGGCGAGCTCCTACGAGCAGTACTTC.

This rearrangement joins TRBV2 to TRBJ1-2; 10 nucleotides align to TRBD1. In germline, CDR1 is SNHLY, CDR2 FYNNEI. V lost 2 bases, J lost 1 base, and 4 bases stayed unmatched. The CDR3 contains 16 residues. CDR3 nucleotides: TGTGCCAGCAGTGAAAGGAGGACAGGGGGTAACTATGGCTACACCTTC. This gives the protein CASSERRTGGNYGYTF.

CDR3 sequence reads: CASSLQGGLAETQYF. CDR3 DNA: TGCGCCAGCAGCTTACAGGGGGGGTTAGCGGAGACCCAGTACTTC. The genes are TRBV5-1 and TRBJ2-5, with a weak D call TRBD1 (8 bases). The CDR3 consists of 15 residues. Germline V gene sequence: CDR1 SGHRS, CDR2 YFSETQ. The V end lost 2 bases, the J end lost 5 bases, and 16 bases lay between the germline ends.

This chain joins TRBV10-1 and TRBJ2-3, with 7 bases identical to TRBD1. CDR3 size: 15 residues. The germline gives CDR1 WNHNN, CDR2 SYGVQD (reference sequence). J lost 10 bases, V lost 0 bases, and 10 bases had no gene match. The CDR3 bases are TGCGCCAGCAGTGAGTCAGGGGGCCGGAGGATCCCGCAGTATTTT. This codes for CASSESGGRRIPQYF.

This chain uses TRBV27 with TRBJ1-6; no definite D call. V shed 4 bases and J shed 8 bases, with 9 bases lying between them. Germline CDR1 MNHEY, CDR2 SMNVEV (reference sequence). The CDR3 has 13 residues. CDR3 protein: CASSSPPDSPLHF. CDR3 bases: TGTGCCAGCAGTTCCCCCCCAGATTCACCCCTCCACTTT.

This clone has only a few counts. The V and J genes are TRBV5-4 and TRBJ2-1; TRBD1 might be the D (6 bases). CDR3 length equals 16 residues. Trimming shortened V by 1 base and J by 2 bases, and 13 bases separated the two germline ends. Germline assignment: CDR1 SGHNT and CDR2 YYREEE (reference sequence). In DNA, the CDR3 is TGTGCCAGCAGCTTGAAACAGGGTAGTACCTACAATGAGCAGTTCTTC. Its protein is CASSLKQGSTYNEQFF. Combining the CDR3 with reference TRBV5-4 and TRBJ2-1 gives the whole variable domain ETGVTQSPTHLIKTRGQQVTLRCSSQSGHNTVSWYQQALGQGPQFIFQYYREEENGRGNFPPRFSGLQFPNYSSELNVNALELDDSALYLCASSLKQGSTYNEQFFGPGTRLTVL.

This chain joins TRBV4-1 and TRBJ2-7, with TRBD2 matching over 11 bases. The V gene's germline CDR1 is MGHRA and CDR2 YSYEKL. The CDR3 totals 18 residues. Trimming at V came to 0 bases and at J to 3 bases, leaving 10 bases not matched to a gene. CDR3 bases: TGCGCCAGCAGCCAAGACGAACTAGCGGGAGTATTCGGCTACGAGCAGTACTTC. Residues: CASSQDELAGVFGYEQYF.

This chain connects TRBV25-1 to TRBJ2-4, with D perhaps TRBD2 (6 bases). The germline V gene has CDR1 MGHDK and CDR2 SYGVNS. The germline V and J ends were trimmed by 3 bases and 2 bases, with 8 bases remaining between them. This CDR3 is built from 14 residues. Here the CDR3 reads CASSEAGSKNIQYF. The CDR3, as DNA: TGTGCCAGCAGTGAGGCGGGGTCCAAAAACATTCAGTACTTC.

This chain connects TRBV11-2 to TRBJ2-7, with TRBD2 as a possible D gene (5 bases). The germline V and J ends were trimmed by 3 bases and 0 bases, with 6 bases remaining between them. CDR3 length: 13 amino acids. Germline V gene data show CDR1 as SGHAT and CDR2 as FQNNGV. CDR3 nucleotides: TGTGCCAGCAGCTTGGGGAGCTCCTACGAGCAGTACTTC. Translation gives CASSLGSSYEQYF.